Listed here are 2 T cell receptor beta chains from one sample, sequenced in a study of beta chain features in type 1 diabetes. Investigators reverse transcribed all isolated RNA, so they sequenced expressed TCRB transcripts. The assay was immunoSEQ multiplex PCR, and TCRdb's table has in-frame clones only and misses some. The sample shows more than 350,000 clones, approximately 10% of them seen only once. The sample taken for sequencing was naive CD4+ T cells from blood. These receptor sequences come from a woman between 18 and 29 years old in good health.

This clone was recorded a few times. The chain carries TRBV18 and TRBJ2-7, with D perhaps matching TRBD2 (5 bases). Germline V gene data show CDR1 as KGHSH and CDR2 as LQKENI. This CDR3 is 17 amino acids long. Trimming pared 6 bases from V and 3 bases from J, leaving 24 bases between. The CDR3 DNA is TGTGCCAGCTCGCCCAGGTCCCTAGCTGCCTCTTTCTACGAGCAGTACTTC. It specifies CASSPRSLAASFYEQYF. The full variable domain, its missing parts supplied by reference TRBV18 and TRBJ2-7, is NAGVMQNPRHLVRRRGQEARLRCSPMKGHSHVYWYRQLPEEGLKFMVYLQKENIIDESGMPKERFSAEFPKEGPSILRIQQVVRGDSAAYFCASSPRSLAASFYEQYFGPGTRLTVT.

This clone came up a few times. The rearrangement links TRBV4-1 to TRBJ1-5, with D possibly being TRBD1 (6 bases). Looked up from germline, CDR1 is MGHRA and CDR2 is YSYEKL. The CDR3 has 15 amino acids. Trimming took 4 bases from V and 2 from J, leaving 12 bases between them. Here the CDR3 DNA reads TGCGCCAGCAGCCGCACAGGGTTGGGCAATCAGCCCCAGCATTTT. The encoded protein is CASSRTGLGNQPQHF.